This TCR beta chain was captured by sequencing in a study of blood T cell repertoires in COVID-19. Profiled with immunoSEQ multiplex PCR; TCRdb holds only in-frame clones, not every one. Here the sample spans 150,000 or so clones, around nine tenths being singletons. V dropped 6 bases and J dropped 0 bases, with 13 bases sitting between them. Germline V gene data show CDR1 as MRHNA and CDR2 as SNTAGT. The CDR3 length is 15 residues. The receptor was derived from a human donor in a cohort sampled during active COVID-19. The sample was peripheral blood. The genes are TRBV6-4 and TRBJ2-3, with a weak D call TRBD1 (7 bases). The CDR3 DNA follows: TGTGCCAGCAGCCTCCAGGGGGGTAGCACAGATACGCAGTATTTT. It codes for CASSLQGGSTDTQYF.